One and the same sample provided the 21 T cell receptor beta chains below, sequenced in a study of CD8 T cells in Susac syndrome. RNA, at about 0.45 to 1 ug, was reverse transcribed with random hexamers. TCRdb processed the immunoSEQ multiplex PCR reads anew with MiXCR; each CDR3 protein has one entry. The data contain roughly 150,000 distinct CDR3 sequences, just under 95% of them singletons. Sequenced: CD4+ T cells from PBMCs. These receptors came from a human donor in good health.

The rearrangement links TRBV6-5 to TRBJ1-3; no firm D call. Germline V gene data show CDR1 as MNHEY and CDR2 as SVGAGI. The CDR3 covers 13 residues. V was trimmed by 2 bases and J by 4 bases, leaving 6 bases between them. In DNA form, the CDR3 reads TGTGCCAGCAGTTACACGCAGGGAAACACCATATATTTT. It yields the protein CASSYTQGNTIYF.

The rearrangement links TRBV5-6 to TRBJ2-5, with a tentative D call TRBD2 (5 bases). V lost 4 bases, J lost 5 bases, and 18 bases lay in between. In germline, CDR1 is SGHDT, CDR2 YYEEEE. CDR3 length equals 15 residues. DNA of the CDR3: TGTGCCAGCAGCCGGCAGCTTGGACTTTGGGAGACCCAGTACTTC. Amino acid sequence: CASSRQLGLWETQYF.

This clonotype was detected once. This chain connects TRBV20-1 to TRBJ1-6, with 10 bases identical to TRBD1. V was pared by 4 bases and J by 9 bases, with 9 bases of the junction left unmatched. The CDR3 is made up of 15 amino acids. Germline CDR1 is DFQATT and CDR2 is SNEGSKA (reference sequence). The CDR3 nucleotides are TGCAGTGCTAACCTCGGACAGGGGGAGCGTTCACCCCTCCACTTT. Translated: CSANLGQGERSPLHF.

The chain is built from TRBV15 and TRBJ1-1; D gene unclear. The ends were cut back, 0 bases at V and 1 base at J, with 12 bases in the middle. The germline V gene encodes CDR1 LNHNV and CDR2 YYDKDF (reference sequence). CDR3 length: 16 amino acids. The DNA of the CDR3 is TGTGCCACCAGCAGAGAAGAGAGACCTAGGAACACTGAAGCTTTCTTT. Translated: CATSREERPRNTEAFF.

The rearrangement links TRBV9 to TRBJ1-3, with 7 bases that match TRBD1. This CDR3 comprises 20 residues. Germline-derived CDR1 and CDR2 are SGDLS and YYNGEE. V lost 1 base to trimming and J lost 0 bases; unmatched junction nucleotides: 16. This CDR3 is CASSVYLSPTGSNSGNTIYF. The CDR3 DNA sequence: TGTGCCAGCAGCGTATACCTGTCCCCGACAGGGTCCAACTCTGGAAACACCATATATTTT.

The DNA for the CDR3 is TGCGCCAGCAGACATGGACAGGGGGCCCTTCGGGGCACAGATACGCAGTATTTT. It encodes CASRHGQGALRGTDTQYF. This sequence joins TRBV5-1 and TRBJ2-3; 11 bases line up with TRBD1. CDR3 length: 18 amino acids. J lost 1 base, V lost 5 bases, and 12 bases had no gene match. Per the germline V gene, CDR1 is SGHRS and CDR2 is YFSETQ.

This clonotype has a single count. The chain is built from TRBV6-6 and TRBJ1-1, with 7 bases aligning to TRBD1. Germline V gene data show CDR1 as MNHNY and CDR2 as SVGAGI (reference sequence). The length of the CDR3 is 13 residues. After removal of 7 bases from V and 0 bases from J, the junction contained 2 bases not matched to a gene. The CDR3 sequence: CASTGGMNTEAFF. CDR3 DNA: TGTGCCAGCACAGGGGGTATGAACACTGAAGCTTTCTTT.

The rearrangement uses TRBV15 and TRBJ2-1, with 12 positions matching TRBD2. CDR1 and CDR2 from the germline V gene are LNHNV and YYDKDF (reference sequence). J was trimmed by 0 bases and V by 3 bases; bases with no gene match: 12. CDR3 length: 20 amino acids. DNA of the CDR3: TGTGCCACCAGCAGCGGATGGGCTAGCGGGGGGGCCAGCTCCTACAATGAGCAGTTCTTC. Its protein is CATSSGWASGGASSYNEQFF.

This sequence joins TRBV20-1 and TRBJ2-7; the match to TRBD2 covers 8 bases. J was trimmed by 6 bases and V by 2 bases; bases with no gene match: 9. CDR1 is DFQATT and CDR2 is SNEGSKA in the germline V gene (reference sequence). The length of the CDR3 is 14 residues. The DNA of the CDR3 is TGCAGTGCTAGACCCACGGGACTAGTAGTCGAGCAGTACTTC. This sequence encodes CSARPTGLVVEQYF.

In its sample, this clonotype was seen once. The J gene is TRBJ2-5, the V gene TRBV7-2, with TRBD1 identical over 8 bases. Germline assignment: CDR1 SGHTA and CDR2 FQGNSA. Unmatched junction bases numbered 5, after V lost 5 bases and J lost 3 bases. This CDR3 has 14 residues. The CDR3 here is CASSTQTGEETQYF. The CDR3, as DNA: TGTGCCAGCAGCACTCAGACAGGGGAAGAGACCCAGTACTTC.

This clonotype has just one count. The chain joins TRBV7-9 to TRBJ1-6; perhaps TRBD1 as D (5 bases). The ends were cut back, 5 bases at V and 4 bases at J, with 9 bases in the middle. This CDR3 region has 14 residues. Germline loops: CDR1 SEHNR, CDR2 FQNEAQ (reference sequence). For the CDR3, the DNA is TGTGCCAGCAGCGAGGGGCAGTATAATTCACCCCTCCACTTT. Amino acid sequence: CASSEGQYNSPLHF. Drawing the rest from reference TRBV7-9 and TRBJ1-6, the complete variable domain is DTGVSQNPRHKITKRGQNVTFRCDPISEHNRLYWYRQTLGQGPEFLTYFQNEAQLEKSRLLSDRFSAERPKGSFSTLEIQRTEQGDSAMYLCASSEGQYNSPLHFGNGTRLTVT.

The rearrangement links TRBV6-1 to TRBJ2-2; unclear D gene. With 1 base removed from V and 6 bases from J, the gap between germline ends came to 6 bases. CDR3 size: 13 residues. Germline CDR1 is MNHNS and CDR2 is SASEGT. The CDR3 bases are TGTGCCAGCAGTGAAGTTGAGCCCGGGGAGCTGTTTTTT. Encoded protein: CASSEVEPGELFF.

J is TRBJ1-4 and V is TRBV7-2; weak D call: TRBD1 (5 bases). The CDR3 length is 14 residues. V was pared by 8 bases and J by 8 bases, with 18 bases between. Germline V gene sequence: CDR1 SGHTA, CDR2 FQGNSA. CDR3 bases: TGTGCCAGCGGCCCGGGGGGTGATAGGGAAAAACTGTTTTTT. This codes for CASGPGGDREKLFF.

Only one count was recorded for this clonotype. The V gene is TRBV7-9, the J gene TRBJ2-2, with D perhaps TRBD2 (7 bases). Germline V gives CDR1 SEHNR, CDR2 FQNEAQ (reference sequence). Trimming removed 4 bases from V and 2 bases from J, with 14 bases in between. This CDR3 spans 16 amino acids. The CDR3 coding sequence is TGTGCCAGCAGCTCCGCATGGGGGGGCAACACCGGGGAGCTGTTTTTT. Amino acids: CASSSAWGGNTGELFF.

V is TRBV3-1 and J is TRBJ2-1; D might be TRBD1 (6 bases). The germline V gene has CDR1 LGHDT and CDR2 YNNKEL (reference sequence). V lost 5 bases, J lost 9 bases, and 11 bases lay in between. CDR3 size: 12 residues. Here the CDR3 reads CASSEQGGEQFF. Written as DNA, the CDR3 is TGTGCCAGCAGCGAACAGGGTGGTGAGCAGTTCTTC.

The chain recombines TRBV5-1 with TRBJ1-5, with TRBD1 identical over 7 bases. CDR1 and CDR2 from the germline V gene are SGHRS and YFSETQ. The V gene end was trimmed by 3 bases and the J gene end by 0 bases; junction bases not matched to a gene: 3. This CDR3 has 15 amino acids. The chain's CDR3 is CASSWGTDSNQPQHF. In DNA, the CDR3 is TGCGCCAGCAGCTGGGGGACAGATAGCAATCAGCCCCAGCATTTT.

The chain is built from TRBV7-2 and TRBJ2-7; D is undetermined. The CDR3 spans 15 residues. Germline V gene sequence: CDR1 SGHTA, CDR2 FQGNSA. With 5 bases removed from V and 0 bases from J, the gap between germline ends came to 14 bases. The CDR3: CASSPAASSSYEQYF. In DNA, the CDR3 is TGTGCCAGCAGCCCGGCGGCCTCGAGCTCCTACGAGCAGTACTTC.

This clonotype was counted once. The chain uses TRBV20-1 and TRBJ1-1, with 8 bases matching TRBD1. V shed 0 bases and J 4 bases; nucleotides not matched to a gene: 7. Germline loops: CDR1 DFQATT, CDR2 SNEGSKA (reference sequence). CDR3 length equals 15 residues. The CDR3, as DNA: TGCAGTGCTAGAGATTCCAGGGGGCTGGGCACTGAAGCTTTCTTT. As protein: CSARDSRGLGTEAFF.

The CDR3, as DNA: TGTGCCAGCTCACCACCGGGGACACCGAGCAATCAGCCCCAGCATTTT. The encoded protein is CASSPPGTPSNQPQHF. The chain combines TRBV18 with TRBJ1-5; perhaps TRBD1 as D (6 bases). This CDR3 comprises 16 residues. Germline V gene lookup returns CDR1 KGHSH and CDR2 LQKENI. Trimming shortened V by 0 bases and J by 1 base, and 10 bases separated the two germline ends.

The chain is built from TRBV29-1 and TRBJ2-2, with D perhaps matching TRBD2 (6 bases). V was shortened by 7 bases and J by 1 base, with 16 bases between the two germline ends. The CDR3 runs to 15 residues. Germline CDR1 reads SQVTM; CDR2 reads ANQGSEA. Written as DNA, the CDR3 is TGCAGCGCCACCCCCCCGGGGGTGAACACCGGGGAGCTGTTTTTT. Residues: CSATPPGVNTGELFF.

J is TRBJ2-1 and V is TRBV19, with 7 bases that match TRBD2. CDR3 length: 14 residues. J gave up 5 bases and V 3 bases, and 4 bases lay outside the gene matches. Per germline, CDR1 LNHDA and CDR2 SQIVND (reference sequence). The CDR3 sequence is CASSMLREHNEQFF. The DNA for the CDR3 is TGTGCCAGTAGTATGTTGCGGGAGCACAATGAGCAGTTCTTC.